Listed below are T cell receptor beta chains from one sample, sequenced in a study of T cell responses to AZD1222 COVID-19 vaccine. The repertoire was sequenced with immunoSEQ multiplex PCR; TCRdb's copy has only in-frame clones and lacks some. The sample lists 85,000 to 100,000 clones; approximately 92% were seen once. The material was peripheral blood, obtained on day 0 of AZD1222 vaccination. The source is an adult in good health. The CDR3 runs from the conserved cysteine through the conserved F or W. A D gene is named only where the DNA matches it firmly.

j_call v_call d_call cdr3_aa
TRBJ1-1 TRBV5-4 - CASSSNMNTEAFF
TRBJ2-1 TRBV5-5 - CASSFGAGSSYNEQFF
TRBJ1-5 TRBV30 - CAWDMGEYSNQPQHF
TRBJ2-5 TRBV6-5 TRBD2 CASRPSGGGQTQYF
TRBJ1-1 TRBV11-3 TRBD1 CASSLAPTGVAFF
TRBJ2-3 TRBV9 TRBD2 CASSELAGGTDTQYF
TRBJ1-6 TRBV7-2 - CASSFGNSNSPLHF
TRBJ1-5 TRBV18 TRBD1 CASSLGQGNQPQHF
TRBJ1-1 TRBV13 - CASSLTRATEAFF
TRBJ2-3 TRBV7-2 - CASSPRPWTDTQYF
TRBJ1-6 TRBV6-5 - CASKREGKSPLHF
TRBJ2-7 TRBV15 - CATSRNPGPGSYEQYF
TRBJ2-1 TRBV2 TRBD1 CASSPRTGGIFNEQFF
TRBJ1-5 TRBV11-1 TRBD1 CASSHRGSNQPQHF
TRBJ1-2 TRBV5-5 - CASRSGIPNYGYTF
TRBJ2-7 TRBV29-1 - CSVSDNTYEQYF
TRBJ2-4 TRBV5-1 - CASSLGSGAKNIQYF
TRBJ2-1 TRBV19 - CASKLDWNNEQFF
TRBJ1-1 TRBV5-8 TRBD1 CASSFQGANTEAFF
TRBJ2-1 TRBV7-2 TRBD2 CASSQPGLARGEQFF
TRBJ2-7 TRBV6-1 TRBD1 CASSEYTPRTGEPEQYF
TRBJ2-7 TRBV7-8 TRBD2 CASSRRTSGDLYEQYF
TRBJ1-3 TRBV6-6 TRBD1 CASSLGGSGNTIYF
TRBJ2-2 TRBV4-1 TRBD2 CASSQEMRASGGKNTGELFF
TRBJ1-6 TRBV28 TRBD1 CASSSRDRGFHF
TRBJ1-4 TRBV5-3 - CARSPTDSTNEKLFF
TRBJ1-5 TRBV7-9 - CASSSAPAGVSNQPQHF
TRBJ2-5 TRBV19 - CASSIQPSAKTQYF
TRBJ1-5 TRBV27 - CASSKFVNSNQPQHF
TRBJ2-7 TRBV4-1 TRBD2 CASSQAPVPSGNYEQYF
TRBJ2-2 TRBV19 - CASRDPWNTGELFF
TRBJ2-3 TRBV11-3 - CASGLGTDTQYF
TRBJ1-6 TRBV7-9 - CASSLDSLRFPPPLHF
TRBJ1-1 TRBV5-1 - CASSIDRWNTEAFF
TRBJ1-3 TRBV6-5 TRBD1 CASMTGLRNTIYF